This T cell receptor (beta chain) is drawn from a study of prognosis after radiotherapy for stage I lung cancer. General study findings and limits: Tumor specificity of the expanded TCR clones was not determined. Patients with distant metastases had lower Shannon entropy after stereotactic body radiation therapy.

This clonotype was counted many times. Its target is unknown. TCR beta CDR3 was amplified from genomic DNA by two-round multiplex PCR. Gene-specific primers for each TRBV and TRBJ gene drove first-round PCR. From the multiplex PCR reads, TCRdb called clonotypes with MiXCR, one entry per CDR3 protein. Found here are some 15,000 distinct CDR3 sequences, approximately 30% of them singletons; the top ten hold about a third. CDR1 and CDR2 (germline): SGHRS, YFSETQ. Losses at the gene ends were 1 base for V and 5 bases for J; bases not matched to a gene: 0. The CDR3 extends over 12 amino acids. The sequence was collected from a donor aged 50 or older with non-small cell lung cancer. The chain has TRBV5-1 and TRBJ2-7, with 7 bases aligning to TRBD2. The sequences come from PBMCs, collected before or after stereotactic body radiation therapy (not recorded which). The CDR3, as DNA: TGCGCCAGCAGCTTGCTAGCGGACGAGCAGTACTTC. Its protein is CASSLLADEQYF.